The present entry profiles one TCR beta chain with its context. Germline V gene lookup returns CDR1 SGHNT and CDR2 YYREEE (reference sequence). This CDR3 is built from 15 residues. Trimming removed 4 bases from V and 0 bases from J; junction bases left unmatched: 5. Produced via immunoSEQ multiplex PCR; TCRdb's table is partial and in-frame only. The sample contains fewer than 300,000 clones, around 90% of which appear only once. The sample is drawn from a study of blood T cell repertoires in COVID-19. This sequence joins TRBV5-4 and TRBJ1-2; 8 nucleotides match TRBD1. The sequence was obtained from a man in his 60s who had recovered from COVID-19. Sequencing was carried out using peripheral blood. CDR3 bases: TGTGCCAGCAGCCACCGGGACAGGCCTAACTATGGCTACACCTTC. Encoded protein: CASSHRDRPNYGYTF. Filled out from reference TRBV5-4 and TRBJ1-2, the complete variable domain reads ETGVTQSPTHLIKTRGQQVTLRCSSQSGHNTVSWYQQALGQGPQFIFQYYREEENGRGNFPPRFSGLQFPNYSSELNVNALELDDSALYLCASSHRDRPNYGYTFGSGTRLTVV.